Below, 3 T cell receptor beta chains from the same sample are listed, as sequenced in a study of graft-versus-host responses after intestinal transplantation. Plating of some 200,000 CFSE-labeled responder cells was done together with some 200,000 irradiated, violet-dye-labeled stimulator cells. Some clones are missing from TCRdb's copy, which holds only in-frame ones; the method was immunoSEQ multiplex PCR. Of tens of thousands of clones in the sample, about 45% were seen once. The sample in question was alloreactive CD8+ T cells from a mixed lymphocyte reaction culture, obtained before transplantation. Subset: CFSE-low proliferating T cells sorted from approximately 6-day pre-transplant mixed lymphocyte reaction (GvH or HvG direction). Every receptor here comes from a human patient who was an organ donor for intestinal transplantation.

The chain's CDR3 is CASSLRHPGQTTLEQYF. The DNA for the CDR3 is TGTGCCAGCAGCTTAAGACACCCGGGACAGACCACCCTCGAGCAGTACTTC. The rearrangement joins TRBV7-3 to TRBJ2-7; 7 nucleotides align to TRBD1. V lost 1 base, J lost 6 bases, and 15 bases stayed unmatched. Germline V gene sequence: CDR1 SGHTA, CDR2 FQGTGA. The CDR3 covers 17 residues.

This chain links TRBV4-2 with TRBJ2-5; TRBD1 matches 7 bases. This CDR3 spans 22 amino acids. Per germline, CDR1 LGHNA and CDR2 YNFKEQ. V lost 3 bases and J lost 4; bases outside the gene matches: 29. The chain's CDR3 is CASSHPGNRQGLWPGPRETQYF. DNA of the CDR3: TGTGCCAGCAGCCACCCTGGGAATAGACAGGGATTATGGCCTGGGCCTCGAGAGACCCAGTACTTC.

The V call is TRBV5-1, the J call TRBJ2-3; 13 bases fit TRBD2. Unmatched junction bases numbered 7, after V lost 2 bases and J lost 7 bases. The CDR3 runs to 16 residues. The germline CDR1 and CDR2 sequences are SGHRS and YFSETQ. CDR3 in amino acids: CASSLVLAGGWNTQYF. The CDR3 DNA is TGCGCCAGCAGCTTAGTACTAGCGGGAGGGTGGAATACGCAGTATTTT.